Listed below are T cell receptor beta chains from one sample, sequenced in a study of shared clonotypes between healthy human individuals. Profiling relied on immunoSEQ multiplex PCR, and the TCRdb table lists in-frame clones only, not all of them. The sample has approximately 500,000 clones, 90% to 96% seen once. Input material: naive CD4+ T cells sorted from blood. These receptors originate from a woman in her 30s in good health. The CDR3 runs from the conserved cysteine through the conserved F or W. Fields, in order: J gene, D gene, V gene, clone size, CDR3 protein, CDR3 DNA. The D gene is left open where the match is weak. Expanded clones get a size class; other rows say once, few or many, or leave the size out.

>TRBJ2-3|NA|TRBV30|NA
CAWADSDTQYF
TGTGCCTGGGCCGACTCAGATACGCAGTATTTT
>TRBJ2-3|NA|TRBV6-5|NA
CASKWTQGSDTQYF
TGTGCCAGCAAATGGACCCAGGGGTCAGATACGCAGTATTTT
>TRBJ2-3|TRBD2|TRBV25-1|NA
CASSEYGLAVADTQYF
TGTGCCAGCAGTGAATACGGACTAGCTGTGGCAGATACGCAGTATTTT
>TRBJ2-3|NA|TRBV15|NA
CATSRDFGGLSTDTQYF
TGTGCCACCAGCAGAGATTTTGGCGGACTAAGCACAGATACGCAGTATTTT
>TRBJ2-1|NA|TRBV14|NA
CASSPTYNEQFF
TGTGCCAGCAGCCCGACCTACAATGAGCAGTTCTTC
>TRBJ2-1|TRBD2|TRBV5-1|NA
CASSLDGTSGLKQFF
TGCGCCAGCAGCTTGGATGGGACTAGCGGGCTTAAGCAGTTCTTC
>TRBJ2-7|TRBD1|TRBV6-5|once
CASKGQGNSYEQYF
TGTGCCAGCAAAGGACAGGGTAACTCCTACGAGCAGTACTTC
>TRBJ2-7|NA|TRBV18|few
CASSPQGNSYEQYF
TGTGCCAGCTCACCGCAGGGAAACTCCTACGAGCAGTACTTC
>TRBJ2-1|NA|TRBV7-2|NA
CASSLDRLYNEQFF
TGTGCCAGCAGCTTAGACAGGCTCTACAATGAGCAGTTCTTC
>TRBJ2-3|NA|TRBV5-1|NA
CASSLDGTSTDTQYF
TGCGCCAGCAGCTTAGACGGTACTAGCACAGATACGCAGTATTTT
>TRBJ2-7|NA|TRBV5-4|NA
CASSSHRVGDHEQYF
TGTGCCAGCAGCTCCCACAGGGTAGGGGACCACGAGCAGTACTTC
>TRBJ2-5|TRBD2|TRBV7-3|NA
CASSLGGGLEETQYF
TGTGCCAGCAGCTTAGGGGGAGGGCTGGAGGAGACCCAGTACTTC
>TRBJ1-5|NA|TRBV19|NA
CASSPGLTPNQPQHF
TGTGCCAGTAGTCCGGGACTAACTCCCAATCAGCCCCAGCATTTT
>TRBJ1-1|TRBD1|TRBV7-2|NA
CASSLGTGGANTEAFF
TGTGCCAGCAGCTTAGGGACAGGGGGCGCGAACACTGAAGCTTTCTTT
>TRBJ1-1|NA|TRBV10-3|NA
CAISGGAKIAEAFF
TGTGCCATCAGTGGAGGGGCGAAAATTGCTGAAGCTTTCTTT
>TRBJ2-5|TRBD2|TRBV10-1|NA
CASSATSGSWETQYF
TGCGCCAGCAGTGCGACTAGCGGGAGTTGGGAGACCCAGTACTTC
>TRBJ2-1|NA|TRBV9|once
CASSVPPGGRTHNEQFF
TGTGCCAGCAGCGTGCCCCCAGGGGGGCGGACTCACAATGAGCAGTTCTTC
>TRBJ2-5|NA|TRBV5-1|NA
CASRPLAQETQYF
TGCGCCAGCAGACCCTTAGCCCAAGAGACCCAGTACTTC
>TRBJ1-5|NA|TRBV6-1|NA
CASRRTELQPQHF
TGTGCCAGCAGAAGGACAGAGCTTCAGCCCCAGCATTTT
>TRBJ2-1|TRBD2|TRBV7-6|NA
CASSYLAVVGHREQFF
TGTGCCAGCAGCTATCTAGCGGTAGTAGGCCATAGGGAGCAGTTCTTC
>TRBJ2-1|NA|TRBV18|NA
CASSPRTGYNEQFF
TGTGCCAGCTCACCACGAACAGGCTACAATGAGCAGTTCTTC
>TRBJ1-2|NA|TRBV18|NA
CASSPTPGVTGYTF
TGTGCCAGCTCGCCGACCCCGGGGGTGACCGGCTACACCTTC
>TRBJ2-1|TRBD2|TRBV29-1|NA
CSVVGRERREQFF
TGCAGCGTTGTAGGGCGGGAGCGCCGGGAGCAGTTCTTC
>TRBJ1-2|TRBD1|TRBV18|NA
CASSPATGGADGYTF
TGTGCCAGCTCACCGGCCACAGGGGGCGCGGATGGCTACACCTTC
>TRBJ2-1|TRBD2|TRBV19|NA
CASSRTSGDGGEQFF
TGTGCCAGTAGTCGGACTAGCGGTGACGGTGGAGAGCAGTTCTTC
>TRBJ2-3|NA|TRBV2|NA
CASSEAQGGTTQYF
TGTGCCAGCAGTGAAGCCCAGGGTGGTACTACGCAGTATTTT
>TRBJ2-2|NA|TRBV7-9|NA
CASSRLGVTGELFF
TGTGCCAGCAGCCGGTTAGGGGTCACCGGGGAGCTGTTTTTT
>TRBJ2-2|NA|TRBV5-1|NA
CASSPRDTGELFF
TGCGCCAGCAGCCCCCGGGACACCGGGGAGCTGTTTTTT
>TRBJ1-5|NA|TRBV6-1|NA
CASSELQGYPQPQHF
TGTGCCAGCAGTGAATTGCAGGGATATCCTCAGCCCCAGCATTTT
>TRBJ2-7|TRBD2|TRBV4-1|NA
CASSHPSGGLPRRDREQYF
TGCGCCAGCAGCCACCCTTCGGGGGGGCTTCCCAGGCGGGATCGCGAGCAGTACTTC
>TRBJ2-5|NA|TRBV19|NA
CASSITAEETQYF
TGTGCCAGTAGTATTACGGCTGAAGAGACCCAGTACTTC
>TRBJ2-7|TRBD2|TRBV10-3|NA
CAISGGLAGVEKYVEQYF
TGTGCCATCAGTGGGGGACTAGCGGGAGTCGAAAAGTACGTCGAGCAGTACTTC
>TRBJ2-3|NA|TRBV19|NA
CASSVYVGTDTQYF
TGTGCCAGTAGTGTATACGTGGGCACAGATACGCAGTATTTT
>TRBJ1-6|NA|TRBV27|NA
CARQYRVGAYNSPLHF
TGTGCCAGACAATACAGGGTAGGGGCCTATAATTCACCCCTCCACTTT
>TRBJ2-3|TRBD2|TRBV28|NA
CASSRAGARGNTQYF
TGTGCCAGCAGTCGGGCGGGAGCTCGGGGAAATACGCAGTATTTT
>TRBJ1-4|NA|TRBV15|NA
CATSRDLVAEKLFF
TGTGCCACCAGCAGAGATTTGGTGGCTGAAAAACTGTTTTTT
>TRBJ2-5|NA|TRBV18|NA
CASSPRRLQETQYF
TGTGCCAGCTCACCACGCCGGCTCCAAGAGACCCAGTACTTC
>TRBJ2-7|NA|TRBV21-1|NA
CASSKEGTGDEQYF
TGTGCCAGCAGCAAAGAGGGGACAGGGGACGAGCAGTACTTC
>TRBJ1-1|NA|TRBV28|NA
CASSLRRGEAFF
TGTGCCAGCAGCCTTCGTAGGGGTGAAGCTTTCTTT
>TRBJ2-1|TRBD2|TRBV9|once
CASSVAGGPGEQFF
TGTGCCAGCAGCGTAGCGGGGGGACCGGGGGAGCAGTTCTTC
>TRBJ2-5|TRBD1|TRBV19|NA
CASSTTGGETQYF
TGTGCCAGTAGTACGACAGGGGGCGAGACCCAGTACTTC
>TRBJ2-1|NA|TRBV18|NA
CASSPPSGTNNEQFF
TGTGCCAGCTCGCCGCCATCCGGGACCAACAATGAGCAGTTCTTC
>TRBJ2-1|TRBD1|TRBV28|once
CASRDRQGRNNEQFF
TGTGCCAGCAGGGATCGACAGGGTCGGAACAATGAGCAGTTCTTC
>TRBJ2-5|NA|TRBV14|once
CASSPQAGLVTETQYF
TGTGCCAGCAGCCCCCAGGCGGGATTAGTGACAGAGACCCAGTACTTC
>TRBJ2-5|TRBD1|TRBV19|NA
CASKATGARLETQYF
TGTGCCAGTAAGGCGACAGGGGCGCGTTTGGAGACCCAGTACTTC
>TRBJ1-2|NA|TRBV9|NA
CASSVDSTNYGYTF
TGTGCCAGCAGCGTGGACAGTACCAACTATGGCTACACCTTC
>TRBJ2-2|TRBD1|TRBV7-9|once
CASIGQANTGELFF
TGTGCCAGCATCGGACAGGCGAACACCGGGGAGCTGTTTTTT
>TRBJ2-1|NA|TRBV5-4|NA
CASSLVAGPLPNEQFF
TGTGCCAGCAGCTTGGTTGCCGGGCCCCTCCCCAATGAGCAGTTCTTC
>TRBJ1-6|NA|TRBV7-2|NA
CASSSLPGHQGPPLHF
TGTGCCAGCAGCTCGCTACCGGGACACCAAGGACCACCCCTCCACTTT